A few counts support the clone carrying this TCR beta chain. Its antigen is currently unknown. This record comes from a study of shared clonotypes between healthy human individuals. The data were produced by immunoSEQ multiplex PCR, yet TCRdb's version contains in-frame clones alone and is incomplete. The table includes approximately 100,000 clones, approximately 61% detected once. Whole-study results and caveats: Shared across a few donors were roughly 5.3% of the naive CD4 clonotypes.

CDR1 and CDR2 from the germline V gene are SGHVS and FQNEAQ. J lost 0 bases, V lost 2 bases, and 2 bases had no gene match. CDR3 size: 16 residues. Sequenced: memory CD8+ T cells sorted from blood. The subset denotes: CD45RO+ cells pooled with CCR7-negative TemRA cells. This sequence originates from a young man in good health. The gene calls are TRBV7-8 and TRBJ2-3; 10 bases fit TRBD2. CDR3 protein: CASSLLAGGSTDTQYF. CDR3 nucleotides: TGTGCCAGCAGCTTATTAGCGGGAGGTAGCACAGATACGCAGTATTTT.